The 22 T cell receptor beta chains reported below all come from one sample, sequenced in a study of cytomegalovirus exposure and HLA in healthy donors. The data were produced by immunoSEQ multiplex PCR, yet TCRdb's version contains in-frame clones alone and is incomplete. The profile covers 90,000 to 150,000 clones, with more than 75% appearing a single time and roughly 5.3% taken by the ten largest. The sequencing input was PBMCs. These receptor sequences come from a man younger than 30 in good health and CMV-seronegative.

Written as DNA, the CDR3 is TGTGCCAGCAGCTTAGGGACTAGCGGGAGTGGTACCGGGGAGCTGTTTTTT. Encoded protein: CASSLGTSGSGTGELFF. This chain uses TRBV7-6 with TRBJ2-2, with 13 nucleotides matching TRBD2. With 1 base clipped from V and 5 bases from J, the junction kept 4 bases outside the gene matches. The germline gives CDR1 SGHVS, CDR2 FNYEAQ. The CDR3 totals 17 residues.

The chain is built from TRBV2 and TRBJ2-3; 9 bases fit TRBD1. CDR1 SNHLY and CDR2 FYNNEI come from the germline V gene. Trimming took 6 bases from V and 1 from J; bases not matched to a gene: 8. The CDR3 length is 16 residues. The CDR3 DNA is TGTGCCAGCAGGGATTGGACAGGGGTCGGCACAGATACGCAGTATTTT. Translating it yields CASRDWTGVGTDTQYF. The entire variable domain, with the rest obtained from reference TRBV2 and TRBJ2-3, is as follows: EPEVTQTPSHQVTQMGQEVILRCVPISNHLYFYWYRQILGQKVEFLVSFYNNEISEKSEIFDDQFSVERPDGSNFTLKIRSTKLEDSAMYFCASRDWTGVGTDTQYFGPGTRLTVL.

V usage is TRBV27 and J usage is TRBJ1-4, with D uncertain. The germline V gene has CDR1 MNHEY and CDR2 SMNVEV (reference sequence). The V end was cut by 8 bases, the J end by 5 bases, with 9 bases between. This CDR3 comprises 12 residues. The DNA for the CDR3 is TGTGCCAGCGGCTCGTGGAATGAAAAACTGTTTTTT. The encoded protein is CASGSWNEKLFF.

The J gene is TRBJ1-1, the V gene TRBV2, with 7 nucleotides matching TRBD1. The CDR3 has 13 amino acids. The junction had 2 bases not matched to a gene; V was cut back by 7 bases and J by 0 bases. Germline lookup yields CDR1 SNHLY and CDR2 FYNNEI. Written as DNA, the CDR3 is TGTGCCAGCAATGGACAGGTGAACACTGAAGCTTTCTTT. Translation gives CASNGQVNTEAFF.

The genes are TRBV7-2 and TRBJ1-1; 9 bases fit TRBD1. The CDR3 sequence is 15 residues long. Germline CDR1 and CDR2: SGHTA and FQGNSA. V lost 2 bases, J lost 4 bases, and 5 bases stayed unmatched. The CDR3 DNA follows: TGTGCCAGCAGCTTAATGGGACAGGGAACCACTGAAGCTTTCTTT. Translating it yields CASSLMGQGTTEAFF.

The CDR3 protein is CASSKTSPELTDTQYF. In DNA form, the CDR3 reads TGTGCCAGTAGCAAGACGTCACCAGAACTAACAGATACGCAGTATTTT. J is TRBJ2-3 and V is TRBV19; D gene unclear. V shed 6 bases and J shed 3 bases, with 19 bases lying between them. Germline CDR1 reads LNHDA; CDR2 reads SQIVND (reference sequence). The CDR3 spans 16 residues.

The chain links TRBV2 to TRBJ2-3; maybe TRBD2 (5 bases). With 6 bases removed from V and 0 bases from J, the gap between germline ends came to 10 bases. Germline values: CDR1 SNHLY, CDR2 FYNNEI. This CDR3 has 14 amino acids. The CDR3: CASRATRSTDTQYF. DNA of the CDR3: TGTGCCAGCAGGGCCACTAGAAGCACAGATACGCAGTATTTT.

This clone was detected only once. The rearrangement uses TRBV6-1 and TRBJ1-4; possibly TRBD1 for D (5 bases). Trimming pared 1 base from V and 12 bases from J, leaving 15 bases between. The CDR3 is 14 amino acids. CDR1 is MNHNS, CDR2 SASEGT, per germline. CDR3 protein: CASSEVRFGGELFF. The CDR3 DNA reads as TGTGCCAGCAGTGAAGTACGGTTTGGGGGGGAACTGTTTTTT.

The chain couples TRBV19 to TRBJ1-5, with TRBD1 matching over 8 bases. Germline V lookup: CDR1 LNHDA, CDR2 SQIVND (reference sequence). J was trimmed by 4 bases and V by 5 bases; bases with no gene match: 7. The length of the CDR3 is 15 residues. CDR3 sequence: CASSGGQGANQPQHF. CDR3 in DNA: TGTGCCAGTAGTGGAGGCCAGGGGGCGAATCAGCCCCAGCATTTT.

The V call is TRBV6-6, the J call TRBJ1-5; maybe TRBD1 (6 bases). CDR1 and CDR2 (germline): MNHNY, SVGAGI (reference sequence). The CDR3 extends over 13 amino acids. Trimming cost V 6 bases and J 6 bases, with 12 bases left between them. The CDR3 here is CASRSQGRQPQHF. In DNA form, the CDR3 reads TGTGCCAGCAGGTCACAGGGTCGTCAGCCCCAGCATTTT.

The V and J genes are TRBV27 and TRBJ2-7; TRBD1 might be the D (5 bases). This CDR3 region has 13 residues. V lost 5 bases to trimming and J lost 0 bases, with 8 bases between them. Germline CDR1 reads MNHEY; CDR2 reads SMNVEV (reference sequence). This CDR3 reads CASSGRVSYEQYF. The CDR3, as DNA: TGTGCCAGCAGTGGCAGGGTCTCCTACGAGCAGTACTTC.

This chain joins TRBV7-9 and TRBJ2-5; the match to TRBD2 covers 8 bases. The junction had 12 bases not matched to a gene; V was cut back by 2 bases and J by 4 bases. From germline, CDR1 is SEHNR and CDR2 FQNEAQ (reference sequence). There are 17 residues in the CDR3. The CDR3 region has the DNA TGTGCCAGCAGCTTATGGGGTCACAGCGGGAGCCCAGAGACCCAGTACTTC. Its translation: CASSLWGHSGSPETQYF.

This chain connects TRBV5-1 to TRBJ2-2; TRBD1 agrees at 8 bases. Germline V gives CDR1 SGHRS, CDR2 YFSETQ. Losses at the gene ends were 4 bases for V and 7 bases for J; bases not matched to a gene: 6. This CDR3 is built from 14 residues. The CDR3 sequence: CASSLGQGDGELFF. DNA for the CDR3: TGCGCCAGCAGCCTAGGACAGGGTGACGGGGAGCTGTTTTTT.

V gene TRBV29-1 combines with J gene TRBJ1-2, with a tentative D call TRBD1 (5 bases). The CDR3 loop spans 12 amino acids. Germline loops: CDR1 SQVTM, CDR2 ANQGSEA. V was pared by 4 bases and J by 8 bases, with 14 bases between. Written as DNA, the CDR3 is TGCAGCGTTGCTGTGGGGGGGGACGGCTACACCTTC. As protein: CSVAVGGDGYTF.

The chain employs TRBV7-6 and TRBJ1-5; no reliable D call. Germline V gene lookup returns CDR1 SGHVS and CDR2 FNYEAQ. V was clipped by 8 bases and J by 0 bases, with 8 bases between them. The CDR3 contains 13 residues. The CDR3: CASASDSNQPQHF. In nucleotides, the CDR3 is TGTGCCAGCGCCTCAGATAGCAATCAGCCCCAGCATTTT.

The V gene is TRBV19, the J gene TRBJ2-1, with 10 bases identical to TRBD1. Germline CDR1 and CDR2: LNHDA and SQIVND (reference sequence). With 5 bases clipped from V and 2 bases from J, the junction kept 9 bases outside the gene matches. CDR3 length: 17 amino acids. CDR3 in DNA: TGTGCCAGTAGTGCCTACCGTGGGACAGGGGCCTACAATGAGCAGTTCTTC. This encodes CASSAYRGTGAYNEQFF.

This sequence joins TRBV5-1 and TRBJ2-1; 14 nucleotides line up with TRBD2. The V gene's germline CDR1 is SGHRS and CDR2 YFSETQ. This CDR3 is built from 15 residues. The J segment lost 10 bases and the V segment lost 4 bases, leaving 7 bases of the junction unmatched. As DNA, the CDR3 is TGCGCCAGCAGCCCGACTAGCGGGGGGGCGGGGGAGCAGTTCTTC. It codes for CASSPTSGGAGEQFF. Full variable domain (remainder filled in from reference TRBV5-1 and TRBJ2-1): KAGVTQTPRYLIKTRGQQVTLSCSPISGHRSVSWYQQTPGQGLQFLFEYFSETQRNKGNFPGRFSGRQFSNSRSEMNVSTLELGDSALYLCASSPTSGGAGEQFFGPGTRLTVL.

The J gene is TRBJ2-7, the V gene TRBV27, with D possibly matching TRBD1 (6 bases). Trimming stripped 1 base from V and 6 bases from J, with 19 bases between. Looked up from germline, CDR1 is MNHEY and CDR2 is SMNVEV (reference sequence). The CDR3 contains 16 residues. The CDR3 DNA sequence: TGTGCCAGCAGTTTATACGGGACATCCACCCCCAGCGAGCAGTACTTC. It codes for CASSLYGTSTPSEQYF.

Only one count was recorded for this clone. CDR3 sequence: CATLPRRQLNEKLFF. In DNA form, the CDR3 reads TGTGCCACCCTACCCCGTAGACAGCTTAATGAAAAACTGTTTTTT. The V gene is TRBV6-1, the J gene TRBJ1-4; D perhaps matches TRBD1 (5 bases). With 10 bases removed from V and 4 bases from J, the gap between germline ends came to 19 bases. Germline CDR1 reads MNHNS; CDR2 reads SASEGT. This CDR3 has 15 residues.

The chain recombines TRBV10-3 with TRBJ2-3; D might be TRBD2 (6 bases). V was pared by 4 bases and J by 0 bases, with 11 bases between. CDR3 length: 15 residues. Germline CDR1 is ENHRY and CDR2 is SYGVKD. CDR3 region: CAISGGRGSTDTQYF. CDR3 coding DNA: TGTGCCATCAGTGGTGGGCGGGGTAGCACAGATACGCAGTATTTT.

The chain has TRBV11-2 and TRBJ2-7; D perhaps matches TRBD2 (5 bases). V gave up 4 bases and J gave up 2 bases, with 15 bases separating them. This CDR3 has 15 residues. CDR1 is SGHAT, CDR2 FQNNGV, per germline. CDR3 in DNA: TGTGCCAGCAGCTCCGCCGGACTTGGAGCCTACGAGCAGTACTTC. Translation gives CASSSAGLGAYEQYF.

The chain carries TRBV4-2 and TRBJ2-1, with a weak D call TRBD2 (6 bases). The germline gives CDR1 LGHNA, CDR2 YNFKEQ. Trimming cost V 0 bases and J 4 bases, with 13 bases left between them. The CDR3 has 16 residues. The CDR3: CASSQELASGYNEQFF. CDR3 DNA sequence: TGTGCCAGCAGCCAAGAACTAGCCTCGGGTTACAATGAGCAGTTCTTC.